This entry describes one T cell receptor beta chain. What it recognizes is unknown. Other DNA sequences from this sample encode an identical CDR3 as well. Method: immunoSEQ multiplex PCR; TCRdb's copy keeps in-frame clones and lacks some. The data contain 150,000 to 200,000 clones, about 88% of them singletons. The CDR3 covers 14 residues. The germline CDR1 and CDR2 sequences are SEHNR and FQNEAQ (reference sequence). Trimming took off 2 bases at V and 0 bases at J, with 8 bases between the two ends. The entry originates in a study of cytotoxic CD8 clonotypes in ibrutinib-treated CLL. General study findings and limits: Baseline clonality, higher than in age-matched healthy donors, tracked circulating CD8+ T-cell counts.

This sample comprised PBMCs, obtained at disease progression, from a patient treated with ibrutinib. The chain links TRBV7-9 to TRBJ2-7, with D possibly matching TRBD1 (6 bases). The TCR sequence derives from a human donor with chronic lymphocytic leukemia. The CDR3 is CASSLTGSSYEQYF. The CDR3 DNA is TGTGCCAGCAGCTTAACAGGGAGCTCCTACGAGCAGTACTTC.